This T cell receptor beta chain was obtained from a study of shared clonotypes between healthy human individuals. Remarks on this clone: Its target is not known.

General study findings and limits: Rarefaction showed that sequencing of sorted subsets was incomplete (despite large depth). It was anticipated that sequencing depth would influence how many clonotypes donors shared. Only a few donors were included, so the genetic and exposure-history diversity represented was limited.

CDR1 is MNHEY and CDR2 is SMNVEV in the germline V gene (reference sequence). This CDR3 comprises 15 residues. Trimming shortened V by 8 bases and J by 3 bases, and 17 bases separated the two germline ends. Terminally differentiated effector memory CD45RA+ cells were excluded by CCR7 positive selection of CD45RO-negative cells. TCRdb's copy holds only in-frame clones and misses some; the assay was immunoSEQ multiplex PCR. This table holds about 700,000 clones, 92% found once. The sample comprised naive CD8+ T cells sorted from blood. This chain joins TRBV27 and TRBJ2-1, with D maybe TRBD2 (6 bases). The sequence was collected from a man between 25 and 39 years old in good health. DNA of the CDR3: TGTGCCAGCGTGCGGAGATCCGGGAGCTACAATGAGCAGTTCTTC. Translating it yields CASVRRSGSYNEQFF.